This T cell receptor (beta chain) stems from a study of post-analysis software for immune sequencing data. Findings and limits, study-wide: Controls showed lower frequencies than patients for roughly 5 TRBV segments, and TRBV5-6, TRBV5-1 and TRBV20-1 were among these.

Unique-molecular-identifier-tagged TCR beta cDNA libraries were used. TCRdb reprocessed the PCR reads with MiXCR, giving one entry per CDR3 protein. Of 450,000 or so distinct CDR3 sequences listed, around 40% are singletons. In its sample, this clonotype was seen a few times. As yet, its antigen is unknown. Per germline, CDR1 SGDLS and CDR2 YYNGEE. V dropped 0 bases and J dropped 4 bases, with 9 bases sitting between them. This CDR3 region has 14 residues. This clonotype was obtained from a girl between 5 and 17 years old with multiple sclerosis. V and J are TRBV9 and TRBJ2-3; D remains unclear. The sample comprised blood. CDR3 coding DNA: TGTGCCAGCAGCGTAGACTCCTTCGCAGATACGCAGTATTTT. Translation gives CASSVDSFADTQYF.